Each of the 24 T cell receptor beta chains below was sequenced from the same sample in a study of blood T cell repertoires in COVID-19. Data came from immunoSEQ multiplex PCR; TCRdb stores just in-frame clones and leaves some out. There are roughly 180,000 clones in the sample; 80% to 90% occur only once, and approximately 12% lies in the top ten. The source material was peripheral blood. Receptors originate from a woman over 75 with COVID-19, enrolled during active disease.

This clone was counted a few times. CDR3 loop: CASSRDRNTEAFF. CDR3 DNA: TGTGCCAGCAGCCGAGACAGAAACACTGAAGCTTTCTTT. The chain has TRBV7-9 and TRBJ1-1; weak D call: TRBD1 (5 bases). With 5 bases removed from V and 2 bases from J, the gap between germline ends came to 9 bases. The CDR3 extends over 13 amino acids. Looked up from germline, CDR1 is SEHNR and CDR2 is FQNEAQ (reference sequence). Supplemented by reference TRBV7-9 and TRBJ1-1, the full variable domain reads DTGVSQNPRHKITKRGQNVTFRCDPISEHNRLYWYRQTLGQGPEFLTYFQNEAQLEKSRLLSDRFSAERPKGSFSTLEIQRTEQGDSAMYLCASSRDRNTEAFFGQGTRLTVV.

The rearrangement joins TRBV19 to TRBJ1-3; TRBD1 is a possible D gene (6 bases). Trimming took 4 bases from V and 3 from J, leaving 19 bases between them. CDR1 is LNHDA, CDR2 SQIVND, per germline (reference sequence). CDR3 length equals 17 residues. The CDR3 region is CASSRTVLVWRGNTIYF. In DNA form, the CDR3 reads TGTGCCAGTAGTAGGACAGTTCTAGTCTGGCGTGGAAACACCATATATTTT.

This rearrangement joins TRBV4-1 to TRBJ2-2; no definite D call. V lost 0 bases and J lost 3, with 17 bases in between. Germline loops: CDR1 MGHRA, CDR2 YSYEKL. This CDR3 has 18 residues. CDR3: CASSQDHPRGIDTGELFF. The CDR3 DNA follows: TGCGCCAGCAGCCAAGATCACCCTAGAGGTATCGACACCGGGGAGCTGTTTTTT.

The genes are TRBV11-2 and TRBJ2-6, with 9 nucleotides matching TRBD1. CDR3 length: 13 residues. The J segment lost 10 bases and the V segment lost 5 bases, leaving 3 bases of the junction unmatched. The germline V gene encodes CDR1 SGHAT and CDR2 FQNNGV. The CDR3 spells CASSMTGGNVLTF. CDR3 in DNA: TGTGCCAGCAGCATGACAGGGGGGAACGTCCTGACTTTC.

This clone was observed a few times. The chain links TRBV15 to TRBJ2-1, with 9 positions matching TRBD2. Germline CDR1 is LNHNV and CDR2 is YYDKDF (reference sequence). The CDR3 spans 15 residues. The V gene end was trimmed by 1 base and the J gene end by 7 bases; junction bases not matched to a gene: 5. CDR3 bases: TGTGCCACCAGCAGAGTGGGACTAGCAGCGAATGAGCAGTTCTTC. Translating gives CATSRVGLAANEQFF.

The CDR3 sequence is CASSRRGDSPLHF. For the CDR3, the DNA is TGTGCCAGCAGCCGCAGGGGAGACTCACCCCTCCACTTT. The V call is TRBV11-3, the J call TRBJ1-6; a weak D match, TRBD1 (6 bases). CDR3 length equals 13 residues. Germline V gene lookup returns CDR1 SGHNT and CDR2 YENEEA. V was clipped by 5 bases and J by 10 bases, with 12 bases between them.

The chain joins TRBV5-1 to TRBJ2-5, with D perhaps TRBD2 (5 bases). The CDR3 extends over 15 amino acids. Trimming cost V 0 bases and J 1 base, with 10 bases left between them. Germline lookup yields CDR1 SGHRS and CDR2 YFSETQ. In nucleotides, the CDR3 is TGCGCCAGCAGCTTGGACTGGGAGTTCCAAGAGACCCAGTACTTC. This encodes CASSLDWEFQETQYF.

The gene calls are TRBV4-3 and TRBJ2-2; 13 bases agree with TRBD2. Per germline, CDR1 LGHNA and CDR2 YSLEER. This CDR3 has 18 residues. J gave up 0 bases and V 4 bases, and 5 bases lay outside the gene matches. CDR3 nucleotide sequence: TGCGCCAGCAGCCGCGGACTAGCGGGGGCCGCGAACACCGGGGAGCTGTTTTTT. Its translation: CASSRGLAGAANTGELFF.

This clone was observed a few times. The genes are TRBV6-6 and TRBJ2-7, with 7 bases identical to TRBD2. V shed 2 bases, J shed 6 bases, and the junction held 7 bases outside the gene matches. Germline V CDR1 and CDR2: MNHNY, SVGAGI (reference sequence). The CDR3 is 14 residues long. The CDR3 spells CASSYPSSGPEQYF. The CDR3 coding sequence is TGTGCCAGCAGTTACCCCTCTAGCGGCCCCGAGCAGTACTTC.

This sequence joins TRBV3-1 (or the pseudogene TRBV3-2) and TRBJ2-3; 11 bases match TRBD2. The germline CDR1 and CDR2 sequences are LGHDT and YNNKEL (reference sequence). V lost 1 base and J lost 0; bases outside the gene matches: 6. The CDR3 sequence is 18 residues long. CDR3 amino acids: CASSQVLAGGPSTDTQYF. The CDR3 DNA follows: TGTGCCAGCAGCCAAGTGCTAGCGGGGGGACCTAGCACAGATACGCAGTATTTT.

CDR3 sequence reads: CASSPRDRGRQEAFF. CDR3 bases: TGTGCCAGCAGCCCCCGGGACAGGGGGCGACAGGAAGCTTTCTTT. V and J are TRBV6-5 and TRBJ1-1, with 12 bases identical to TRBD1. The CDR3 totals 15 residues. Trimming removed 6 bases from V and 8 bases from J; junction bases left unmatched: 10. Per the germline V gene, CDR1 is MNHEY and CDR2 is SVGAGI.

The table lists this clone with a few counts. The gene calls are TRBV9 and TRBJ1-1, with D perhaps matching TRBD1 (5 bases). This CDR3 is 14 amino acids long. Trimming removed 4 bases at V and 4 bases at J, with 14 bases between. CDR1 and CDR2 from the germline V gene are SGDLS and YYNGEE. The CDR3 nucleotides are TGTGCCAGCAGCCGGTCGGGGGGTCCCACTGAAGCTTTCTTT. Protein product: CASSRSGGPTEAFF.

The CDR3: CASSLSGRGYEQYF. CDR3 sequence (DNA): TGTGCCAGCAGCTTATCGGGCAGGGGCTACGAGCAGTACTTC. V gene TRBV7-9 combines with J gene TRBJ2-7, with a weak D call TRBD1 (6 bases). V was clipped by 2 bases and J by 3 bases, with 11 bases between them. CDR3 length: 14 amino acids. CDR1 is SEHNR and CDR2 is FQNEAQ in the germline V gene (reference sequence). The full variable domain, its missing parts supplied by reference TRBV7-9 and TRBJ2-7, is DTGVSQNPRHKITKRGQNVTFRCDPISEHNRLYWYRQTLGQGPEFLTYFQNEAQLEKSRLLSDRFSAERPKGSFSTLEIQRTEQGDSAMYLCASSLSGRGYEQYFGPGTRLTVT.

The CDR3 here is CASSQGAGGRADTQYF. The CDR3 DNA follows: TGTGCCAGCAGCCAGGGGGCGGGGGGGCGCGCAGATACGCAGTATTTT. The J gene is TRBJ2-3, the V gene TRBV7-2; weak D call: TRBD2 (9 bases). The CDR3 runs 16 residues. The germline V gene has CDR1 SGHTA and CDR2 FQGNSA. V lost 5 bases, J lost 4 bases, and 19 bases lay in between.

CDR3 sequence reads: CASRPTPTGTSGYTF. The CDR3 DNA reads TGTGCCAGCAGACCAACACCCACAGGGACCTCTGGCTACACCTTC. The gene calls are TRBV28 and TRBJ1-2, with a possible D match to TRBD1 (6 bases). With 6 bases removed from V and 7 bases from J, the gap between germline ends came to 21 bases. The CDR3 has 15 residues. Germline CDR1 is MDHEN and CDR2 is SYDVKM.

The rearrangement uses TRBV30 and TRBJ1-5; 10 nucleotides match TRBD1. This CDR3 is 13 amino acids long. Germline V lookup: CDR1 GTSNPN, CDR2 SVGIG (reference sequence). After removal of 6 bases from V and 5 bases from J, the junction contained 4 bases not matched to a gene. The CDR3 bases are TGTGCCTGCGCCGGACAGGGGGATCAGCCCCAGCATTTT. Translating gives CACAGQGDQPQHF.

The CDR3, as DNA: TGTGCCAGCAGTTATACAGGGTCGTATTCACCCCTCCACTTT. It yields the protein CASSYTGSYSPLHF. The rearrangement links TRBV6-1 to TRBJ1-6; maybe TRBD1 (6 bases). The CDR3 length is 14 residues. Trimming pared 5 bases from V and 8 bases from J, leaving 13 bases between. Germline-derived CDR1 and CDR2 are MNHNS and SASEGT.

The chain employs TRBV29-1 and TRBJ2-3, with 11 bases lining up with TRBD2. CDR3 length: 15 amino acids. Germline V gene data show CDR1 as SQVTM and CDR2 as ANQGSEA. Germline trimming cut 6 bases from V and 4 bases from J; bases unmatched to any gene: 9. CDR3 bases: TGCAGCGTACTAGCGGGAGTTAACCGGCCAGATACGCAGTATTTT. Its protein product is CSVLAGVNRPDTQYF.

The rearrangement uses TRBV3-1 (or the pseudogene TRBV3-2) and TRBJ2-4, with D hard to call. This CDR3 is 13 amino acids long. Trimming shortened V by 1 base and J by 7 bases, and 8 bases separated the two germline ends. Germline CDR1 and CDR2: LGHDT and YNNKEL (reference sequence). The CDR3 region has the DNA TGTGCCAGCAGCCAAGGTCGGCGGAACATTCAGTACTTC. Its translation: CASSQGRRNIQYF.

V usage is TRBV29-1 and J usage is TRBJ1-4, with unresolved D. CDR3 length: 16 amino acids. Germline V gene data show CDR1 as SQVTM and CDR2 as ANQGSEA. The ends were cut back, 7 bases at V and 0 bases at J, with 18 bases in the middle. CDR3 nucleotide sequence: TGCAGCGCCCAGGCTTCAGCGGCCGCAACTAATGAAAAACTGTTTTTT. This translates into CSAQASAAATNEKLFF.

The chain is built from TRBV7-6 and TRBJ2-5, with D perhaps matching TRBD1 (5 bases). The CDR3 is 14 amino acids. V was clipped by 1 base and J by 3 bases, with 9 bases between them. Germline V gene sequence: CDR1 SGHVS, CDR2 FNYEAQ. The CDR3 coding sequence is TGTGCCAGCAGCTTAGTGACAGTTAAAGAGACCCAGTACTTC. Its translation is CASSLVTVKETQYF.

The chain recombines TRBV4-3 with TRBJ2-5, with 10 nucleotides matching TRBD1. With V trimmed by 0 bases and J by 5 bases, 6 bases remained unmatched. Germline V gene sequence: CDR1 LGHNA, CDR2 YSLEER. The CDR3 extends over 16 amino acids. The CDR3 protein is CASSQDLGTGVETQYF. The CDR3 DNA follows: TGCGCCAGCAGCCAAGATCTTGGGACAGGGGTCGAGACCCAGTACTTC.

This clone showed up just once. The gene calls are TRBV6-2 or TRBV6-3 and TRBJ1-2, with a tentative D call TRBD1 (6 bases). The germline CDR1 and CDR2 sequences are MNHEY and SVGEGT. CDR3 size: 15 residues. Deletions cut 6 bases from V and 10 bases from J, with 24 bases between. CDR3 in DNA: TGTGCCAGCAGCCTTACGGGACTACCGGGGGCGGCCTACACCTTC. This sequence encodes CASSLTGLPGAAYTF.

The sample holds many counts of this clone. This chain uses TRBV10-3 with TRBJ2-1; 11 bases agree with TRBD2. Per germline, CDR1 ENHRY and CDR2 SYGVKD. The CDR3 is 18 amino acids. The junction had 9 bases not matched to a gene; V was cut back by 5 bases and J by 0 bases. In nucleotides, the CDR3 is TGTGCCATCAGTAGAGATCTAGCGGGGGGAAGCTCCTACAATGAGCAGTTCTTC. This encodes CAISRDLAGGSSYNEQFF.